These 29 T cell receptor beta chains were all obtained from the same sample, sequenced in a study of PD-L1 blockade in urothelial cancer. Clones were read by immunoSEQ multiplex PCR, and TCRdb kept only the in-frame ones, dropping some. The sample shows some 51,000 clones, around nine tenths of them seen only once. The time point here: peripheral blood 6 weeks after treatment start. Sequencing used PBMCs, obtained around atezolizumab (anti-PD-L1) treatment. Receptors originate from a man in his 60s with urothelial cancer.

The rearrangement joins TRBV12-5 to TRBJ2-5; tentative D call: TRBD1 (5 bases). Between the trimmed V and J ends, which lost 3 bases and 4 bases, there was a span of 12 bases. The CDR3 is 14 amino acids. The germline CDR1 and CDR2 sequences are LGHNT and FRNRAP. CDR3 sequence: CASGFGAWGETQYF. The DNA for the CDR3 is TGTGCTAGTGGTTTTGGGGCTTGGGGAGAGACCCAGTACTTC. Drawing the rest from reference TRBV12-5 and TRBJ2-5, the complete variable domain is DARVTQTPRHKVTEMGQEVTMRCQPILGHNTVFWYRQTMMQGLELLAYFRNRAPLDDSGMPKDRFSAEMPDATLATLKIQPSEPRDSAVYFCASGFGAWGETQYFGPGTRLLVL.

In this sample, this clone turned up once. The chain couples TRBV4-1 to TRBJ2-5; possible D gene TRBD1, 5 bases. The germline gives CDR1 MGHRA, CDR2 YSYEKL. V was clipped by 4 bases and J by 5 bases, with 20 bases between them. The CDR3 consists of 16 residues. CDR3 nucleotide sequence: TGCGCCAGCAGCCGGGGCCCCGGGTCGACGAGCGAGACCCAGTACTTC. Translated: CASSRGPGSTSETQYF.

J is TRBJ1-2 and V is TRBV7-3, with 9 bases that match TRBD1. The CDR3 runs to 13 residues. Germline-derived CDR1 and CDR2 are SGHTA and FQGTGA. The J segment lost 6 bases and the V segment lost 4 bases, leaving 3 bases of the junction unmatched. The CDR3 sequence is CASSSGQGNGYTF. CDR3 bases: TGTGCCAGCAGCTCCGGACAGGGGAATGGCTACACCTTC.

This rearrangement joins TRBV6-1 to TRBJ1-3, with a tentative D call TRBD1 (5 bases). The CDR3 runs 15 residues. CDR1 MNHNS and CDR2 SASEGT come from the germline V gene. The V end lost 10 bases, the J end lost 3 bases, and 19 bases lay between the germline ends. CDR3 nucleotides: TGTGCCACAGACCTCCTCGGGAGGGGTGGAAACACCATATATTTT. This gives the protein CATDLLGRGGNTIYF.

This clone was counted a single time. The chain couples TRBV18 to TRBJ1-2, with D uncertain. This CDR3 spans 14 amino acids. Germline values: CDR1 KGHSH, CDR2 LQKENI. The V and J ends lost 0 bases and 8 bases respectively, with 13 bases between them. The CDR3 sequence: CASSPPAGSRGYTF. The CDR3 DNA reads as TGTGCCAGCTCACCACCAGCAGGATCGAGAGGCTACACCTTC.

The J gene is TRBJ1-2, the V gene TRBV5-5; 12 positions agree with TRBD1. There are 15 residues in the CDR3. Trimming at V came to 3 bases and at J to 6 bases, leaving 6 bases not matched to a gene. From germline, CDR1 is SGHKS and CDR2 YYEKEE (reference sequence). CDR3: CASSSPGQGADGYTF. In DNA form, the CDR3 reads TGTGCCAGCAGCTCACCGGGACAGGGGGCTGATGGCTACACCTTC.

In this sample, this clone turned up once. The chain uses TRBV6-5 and TRBJ1-5; D may be TRBD1 (6 bases). Germline CDR1 is MNHEY and CDR2 is SVGAGI. V gave up 5 bases and J gave up 2 bases, with 13 bases separating them. The CDR3 runs 15 residues. The CDR3 DNA is TGTGCCAGCAGTCTCGGGACACCTCGCAATCAGCCCCAGCATTTT. Translating gives CASSLGTPRNQPQHF.

Only one count was recorded for this clone. The genes are TRBV11-2 and TRBJ2-5, with a possible D match to TRBD1 (8 bases). The CDR3 sequence is 14 residues long. Germline CDR1 is SGHAT and CDR2 is FQNNGV. The germline V and J ends were trimmed by 9 bases and 5 bases, with 19 bases remaining between them. CDR3 sequence reads: CASHRGGRTETQYF. The CDR3 region has the DNA TGTGCCAGTCACAGGGGGGGTCGGACGGAGACCCAGTACTTC.

V is TRBV5-1 and J is TRBJ1-2; D is possibly TRBD1 (5 bases). V was shortened by 0 bases and J by 1 base, with 7 bases between the two germline ends. Germline CDR1 and CDR2: SGHRS and YFSETQ. The CDR3 runs 14 residues. The CDR3 protein is CASSLERGNYGYTF. Here the CDR3 DNA reads TGCGCCAGCAGCTTGGAAAGGGGTAACTATGGCTACACCTTC.

The chain recombines TRBV19 with TRBJ2-5; 11 bases map to TRBD2. J was trimmed by 5 bases and V by 4 bases; bases with no gene match: 12. CDR1 and CDR2 from the germline V gene are LNHDA and SQIVND (reference sequence). CDR3 size: 17 residues. CDR3 amino acids: CASSNPVTSGSRETQYF. Here the CDR3 DNA reads TGTGCCAGTAGTAACCCCGTTACTAGCGGGAGCCGGGAGACCCAGTACTTC.

The CDR3 reads CASSRQYTGNTIYF. In DNA, the CDR3 is TGTGCCAGTAGTAGGCAGTACACTGGAAACACCATATATTTT. The chain uses TRBV19 and TRBJ1-3, with unresolved D. The CDR3 sequence is 14 residues long. CDR1 LNHDA and CDR2 SQIVND come from the germline V gene (reference sequence). V was shortened by 4 bases and J by 2 bases, with 9 bases between the two germline ends.

The chain links TRBV30 to TRBJ1-2, with D maybe TRBD1 (5 bases). This CDR3 region has 14 residues. The V gene lost 6 bases and the J gene lost 7 bases, with 21 bases spanning the gap. Germline CDR1 GTSNPN, CDR2 SVGIG (reference sequence). In DNA, the CDR3 is TGTGCCTGTGAGTCGGGAGGGGCCGTCTCTGGCTACACCTTC. This encodes CACESGGAVSGYTF.

This chain uses TRBV11-2 with TRBJ2-5; 8 positions match TRBD2. The CDR3 loop spans 14 amino acids. Germline lookup yields CDR1 SGHAT and CDR2 FQNNGV. Trimming removed 3 bases from V and 2 bases from J; junction bases left unmatched: 2. The CDR3 sequence: CASSLGLGQETQYF. In nucleotides, the CDR3 is TGTGCCAGCAGCTTGGGACTAGGACAAGAGACCCAGTACTTC.

J is TRBJ1-4 and V is TRBV19, with TRBD1 matching 8 bases. V shed 9 bases, J shed 6 bases, and the junction held 9 bases outside the gene matches. This CDR3 comprises 14 residues. Germline assignment: CDR1 LNHDA and CDR2 SQIVND (reference sequence). The CDR3 reads CASLPPGGYEKLFF. The CDR3 DNA sequence: TGTGCCAGCCTACCCCCAGGGGGCTATGAAAAACTGTTTTTT.

This rearrangement joins TRBV4-1 to TRBJ2-7; no clear D. Germline V gene sequence: CDR1 MGHRA, CDR2 YSYEKL. The CDR3 extends over 14 amino acids. V was clipped by 0 bases and J by 4 bases, with 10 bases between them. The CDR3 DNA follows: TGCGCCAGCAGCCAAGATGCGGTTCGGTACGAGCAGTACTTC. Protein product: CASSQDAVRYEQYF.

V gene TRBV5-5 combines with J gene TRBJ2-7; 9 positions agree with TRBD2. Per the germline V gene, CDR1 is SGHKS and CDR2 is YYEKEE (reference sequence). This CDR3 comprises 16 residues. V dropped 0 bases and J dropped 2; count of bases not matched to a gene: 6. The chain's CDR3 is CASSLAPAGGTYEQYF. The CDR3 DNA follows: TGTGCCAGCAGCTTGGCCCCCGCGGGGGGGACCTACGAGCAGTACTTC. Variable domain in full (rest from reference TRBV5-5 and TRBJ2-7): DAGVTQSPTHLIKTRGQQVTLRCSPISGHKSVSWYQQVLGQGPQFIFQYYEKEERGRGNFPDRFSARQFPNYSSELNVNALLLGDSALYLCASSLAPAGGTYEQYFGPGTRLTVT.

This rearrangement joins TRBV7-6 to TRBJ1-6, with 10 bases that match TRBD1. V was clipped by 5 bases and J by 9 bases; unmatched bases: 7. The germline gives CDR1 SGHVS, CDR2 FNYEAQ. The CDR3 has 15 residues. CDR3 sequence (DNA): TGTGCCAGCAGCCTGACAGGGGGCTTTGGTTCACCCCTCCACTTT. Encoded protein: CASSLTGGFGSPLHF.

The rearrangement joins TRBV5-1 to TRBJ2-7, with 16 bases matching TRBD2. Germline CDR1 reads SGHRS; CDR2 reads YFSETQ. The ends lost 3 bases at V and 6 bases at J; junction bases unmatched: 15. The CDR3 has 19 amino acids. The CDR3 DNA reads TGCGCCAGCAGCTCTCGGGGGACTAGCGGGAGGGCCGGCTTTCTCGAGCAGTACTTC. Its translation is CASSSRGTSGRAGFLEQYF. The complete variable domain, with remaining parts taken from reference TRBV5-1 and TRBJ2-7, reads KAGVTQTPRYLIKTRGQQVTLSCSPISGHRSVSWYQQTPGQGLQFLFEYFSETQRNKGNFPGRFSGRQFSNSRSEMNVSTLELGDSALYLCASSSRGTSGRAGFLEQYFGPGTRLTVT.

The rearrangement links TRBV19 to TRBJ2-1, with D possibly matching TRBD2 (5 bases). CDR1 is LNHDA and CDR2 is SQIVND in the germline V gene (reference sequence). Between the trimmed V and J ends, which lost 5 bases and 4 bases, there was a span of 18 bases. The CDR3 loop spans 16 amino acids. The CDR3 loop reads CASSLPGLWEYNEQFF. The CDR3 nucleotides read TGTGCCAGTAGTCTCCCGGGGTTATGGGAATACAATGAGCAGTTCTTC.

The J gene is TRBJ2-1, the V gene TRBV5-4; D possibly matches TRBD1 or TRBD2 (6 bases each). This CDR3 comprises 15 residues. Deletions cut 4 bases from V and 6 bases from J, with 17 bases between. The germline gives CDR1 SGHNT, CDR2 YYREEE (reference sequence). CDR3: CASSLGAGPINEQFF. The CDR3 DNA follows: TGTGCCAGCAGCCTGGGGGCGGGACCAATCAATGAGCAGTTCTTC.

The chain employs TRBV25-1 and TRBJ1-3; 8 positions agree with TRBD1. After removal of 0 bases from V and 5 bases from J, the junction contained 6 bases not matched to a gene. Germline V gene data show CDR1 as MGHDK and CDR2 as SYGVNS. The CDR3 contains 16 residues. The CDR3 DNA sequence: TGTGCCAGCAGTGAATATAACAGGGGGGATCGAAACACCATATATTTT. Translating it yields CASSEYNRGDRNTIYF.

V gene TRBV6-1 combines with J gene TRBJ2-7; 7 nucleotides align to TRBD1. Germline CDR1 reads MNHNS; CDR2 reads SASEGT. V dropped 3 bases and J dropped 2; count of bases not matched to a gene: 4. The CDR3 has 14 residues. The CDR3 DNA sequence: TGTGCCAGCAGTGAGAGGACAGGCCCCTACGAGCAGTACTTC. Amino acids: CASSERTGPYEQYF.

This rearrangement joins TRBV6-5 to TRBJ1-2, with TRBD1 matching 9 bases. Germline CDR1 MNHEY, CDR2 SVGAGI. V gave up 7 bases and J gave up 2 bases; unmatched junction bases: 5. The CDR3 spans 14 residues. Here the CDR3 reads CASKRQGGNYGYTF. The CDR3, as DNA: TGTGCCAGCAAAAGACAGGGGGGGAACTATGGCTACACCTTC.

The J gene is TRBJ1-5, the V gene TRBV5-4; D unclear. V gave up 4 bases and J gave up 4 bases, with 9 bases separating them. The length of the CDR3 is 13 residues. CDR1 SGHNT and CDR2 YYREEE come from the germline V gene (reference sequence). The CDR3 loop is CASSPNQNQPQHF. The CDR3 DNA follows: TGTGCCAGCAGCCCAAATCAGAATCAGCCCCAGCATTTT.

V gene TRBV10-2 combines with J gene TRBJ1-5, with a weak D call TRBD1 (5 bases). There are 14 residues in the CDR3. The germline V gene encodes CDR1 WSHSY and CDR2 SAAADI. Trimming pared 3 bases from V and 4 bases from J, leaving 10 bases between. The CDR3, as DNA: TGCGCCAGCAGTGATGGGAGGGGTAATCAGCCCCAGCATTTT. Protein: CASSDGRGNQPQHF.

The chain recombines TRBV13 with TRBJ1-1; D uncertain. From germline, CDR1 is PRHDT and CDR2 FYEKMQ (reference sequence). This CDR3 has 14 amino acids. The V gene lost 5 bases and the J gene lost 2 bases, with 12 bases spanning the gap. The CDR3, as DNA: TGTGCCAGCAGCCTTATCGTGGGCAACACTGAAGCTTTCTTT. Translating gives CASSLIVGNTEAFF.

The chain carries TRBV5-6 and TRBJ1-1, with D unresolved. The V and J ends lost 5 bases and 2 bases respectively, with 7 bases between them. Germline V gene data show CDR1 as SGHDT and CDR2 as YYEEEE. This CDR3 contains 12 residues. CDR3 in DNA: TGTGCCAGCAGAGCGGGTAACACTGAAGCTTTCTTT. It specifies CASRAGNTEAFF.

The rearrangement links TRBV6-1 to TRBJ1-5; D possibly corresponds to TRBD1 (5 bases). This CDR3 is 15 amino acids long. CDR1 and CDR2 from the germline V gene are MNHNS and SASEGT. Between the trimmed V and J ends, which lost 7 bases and 11 bases, there was a span of 24 bases. The CDR3 here is CASKSPGDLRRAQHF. The CDR3 bases are TGTGCCAGCAAATCACCCGGGGACCTCCGGAGGGCCCAGCATTTT.

This clone was found once. V is TRBV9 and J is TRBJ2-3; D is possibly TRBD1 (6 bases). The CDR3 covers 17 residues. The V end was cut by 3 bases, the J end by 0 bases, with 17 bases between. In germline, CDR1 is SGDLS, CDR2 YYNGEE. Here the CDR3 reads CASSATINRESTDTQYF. CDR3 DNA: TGTGCCAGCAGCGCTACCATTAACAGGGAGAGCACAGATACGCAGTATTTT.